This T cell receptor (beta chain) was sequenced during a study of beta chain features in type 1 diabetes. Broader study findings: Short templates might get an advantage during PCR, and this would be equal in patients and controls. HLA influence on TCRB rearrangement stayed unresolved here. Sequencing from cDNA could over-represent high-TCR-expressing cells.

Stem cell-like memory, regulatory, central memory and naive CD4+ cells were sorted via CD45RO/CCR7/CD25/CD127/CD95/CD27. Expressed TCRB transcripts were sequenced after all isolated RNA was converted to cDNA. Clones were read by immunoSEQ multiplex PCR, and TCRdb kept only the in-frame ones, dropping some. The data contain approximately 140,000 clones, 9% to 10% of them seen just once; the ten biggest clones take up about 0.6%. Per the germline V gene, CDR1 is MNHNS and CDR2 is SASEGT. Trimming left V 8 bases short and J 14 bases short, with 22 bases between. The CDR3 runs 14 residues. This clone was detected only a few times. Its antigen remains unidentified.

Sequenced sample: central memory CD4+ T cells from blood. The clonotype comes from a woman aged 40 to 50 in good health. The chain employs TRBV6-1 and TRBJ1-6; D is perhaps TRBD1 (6 bases). The CDR3 protein is CASEQGGTTPSLHF. The CDR3 DNA reads as TGTGCCAGCGAACAGGGCGGTACTACCCCGTCCCTCCACTTT.